This T cell receptor (beta chain) was sequenced during a study of response to subunit inactivated influenza vaccine. CDR1 and CDR2 (germline): MGHRA, YSYEKL. The V and J ends lost 6 bases and 2 bases respectively, with 10 bases between them. This CDR3 region has 13 residues. MiXCR, run by TCRdb on the RT-PCR reads, gives a single entry per CDR3 protein. Of about 700,000 distinct CDR3 sequences listed, approximately 15% are singletons. Study-wide results and limits: Few new T cells, the authors suggested, are recruited by each seasonal influenza vaccination.

There are many counts of this clonotype. As yet, its antigen is unknown. The source of this sequence is a man aged 50 or older who received an inactivated influenza vaccine. The V call is TRBV4-1, the J call TRBJ1-1; TRBD1 is a possible D gene (5 bases). The sequenced sample was PBMCs from blood, obtained around 14 days before vaccination. For the CDR3, the DNA is TGCGCCAGCAGAAAAGGGGATAACACTGAAGCTTTCTTT. It specifies CASRKGDNTEAFF.